This T cell receptor beta chain originates from a study of T cells in Graves' hyperthyroidism and ophthalmopathy. This CDR3 is built from 15 residues. Germline CDR1 is MNHEY and CDR2 is SVGEGT. J lost 4 bases, V lost 2 bases, and 5 bases had no gene match. This clonotype has more than one count but fewer than ten. Using RNA transcripts as the source, TCR beta CDR3 regions were amplified. First-round RT-PCR of the TCR CDR3 relied on the HTBI primer set. Using its own MiXCR run on the multiplex PCR reads, TCRdb lists one record per CDR3 protein. Of about 720,000 distinct CDR3 sequences listed, under 20% are singletons.

The receptor comes from a woman in her forties or fifties with Graves' hyperthyroidism that later progressed to Graves' ophthalmopathy. Sequenced: blood. The chain joins TRBV6-2 or TRBV6-3 to TRBJ2-3; 8 bases are shared with TRBD1. The CDR3 loop is CASSYLDRDADTQYF. CDR3 DNA sequence: TGTGCCAGCAGTTACCTGGACAGGGACGCAGATACGCAGTATTTT.